This entry lists 20 T cell receptor beta chains sequenced from one sample in a study of blood T cell repertoires in COVID-19. Repertoires were generated with immunoSEQ multiplex PCR, while TCRdb's copy carries only in-frame clones and drops some. The sample shows some 200,000 clones, under 90% of them seen only once. The specimen was PBMCs or T cells enriched from blood (not recorded which). These receptors originate from a woman aged 45-65 years who had been exposed to COVID-19.

As DNA, the CDR3 is TGTGCCACCAGCAGAGATACTCGTCTAGCGGGGGGGTACGAGCAGTACTTC. It encodes CATSRDTRLAGGYEQYF. The V and J genes are TRBV15 and TRBJ2-7; 12 bases match TRBD2. CDR1 is LNHNV, CDR2 YYDKDF, per germline (reference sequence). This CDR3 comprises 17 residues. The trim removed 0 bases at V and 4 bases at J, leaving 7 bases unmatched.

The chain uses TRBV3-1 (or the pseudogene TRBV3-2) and TRBJ2-2; D gene uncertain. V gave up 3 bases and J gave up 8 bases, with 22 bases separating them. The CDR3 length is 17 residues. The germline CDR1 and CDR2 sequences are LGHDT and YNNKEL (reference sequence). Written as DNA, the CDR3 is TGTGCCAGCAGCCACCCGACCCGGCAGGCCCCTCCGGGGGAGCTGTTTTTT. Translating gives CASSHPTRQAPPGELFF.

V is TRBV20-1 and J is TRBJ2-2; D unclear. The CDR3 has 15 residues. Germline CDR1 and CDR2: DFQATT and SNEGSKA (reference sequence). Between the trimmed V and J ends, which lost 3 bases and 1 base, there was a span of 12 bases. The CDR3 DNA is TGCAGTGCTAGTTCCACCTACTGGAACACCGGGGAGCTGTTTTTT. Protein sequence: CSASSTYWNTGELFF.

This chain uses TRBV6-1 with TRBJ1-4; TRBD1 might be the D (6 bases). Germline values: CDR1 MNHNS, CDR2 SASEGT. Trimming took 3 bases from V and 3 from J, leaving 11 bases between them. This CDR3 region has 15 residues. The CDR3 region has the DNA TGTGCCAGCAGTGACACAGGGTCGGCTAATGAAAAACTGTTTTTT. It specifies CASSDTGSANEKLFF.

The chain carries TRBV2 and TRBJ2-2; weak D call: TRBD2 (6 bases). The CDR3 has 17 residues. CDR1 and CDR2 from the germline V gene are SNHLY and FYNNEI. The ends were cut back, 6 bases at V and 5 bases at J, with 22 bases in the middle. CDR3 sequence reads: CASRERGGMLATGELFF. In DNA, the CDR3 is TGTGCCAGCAGGGAGAGGGGAGGAATGTTAGCAACCGGGGAGCTGTTTTTT.

J is TRBJ2-3 and V is TRBV10-3, with TRBD2 as a possible D gene (6 bases). Germline CDR1 is ENHRY and CDR2 is SYGVKD. The V end was cut by 6 bases, the J end by 0 bases, with 13 bases between. The CDR3 loop spans 15 amino acids. DNA for the CDR3: TGTGCCATCAGGCCTATGGGGGGTAGCACAGATACGCAGTATTTT. Translated, it gives CAIRPMGGSTDTQYF.

V is TRBV27 and J is TRBJ2-3; D might be TRBD2 (6 bases). V lost 2 bases and J lost 0, with 9 bases in between. CDR1 is MNHEY and CDR2 is SMNVEV in the germline V gene (reference sequence). This CDR3 contains 15 residues. The CDR3 nucleotides read TGTGCCAGCAGTTTAGGCGGGGCCAGCACAGATACGCAGTATTTT. This encodes CASSLGGASTDTQYF.

This clone was picked up a small number of times. The chain carries TRBV19 and TRBJ1-6; D may be TRBD1 (5 bases). CDR1 is LNHDA and CDR2 is SQIVND in the germline V gene (reference sequence). Trimming shortened V by 10 bases and J by 8 bases, and 15 bases separated the two germline ends. The CDR3 runs 13 residues. CDR3 sequence: CATSGTVDSPLHF. The CDR3, as DNA: TGTGCCACCTCTGGGACTGTTGATTCACCCCTCCACTTT.

The chain links TRBV27 to TRBJ2-2, with a possible D match to TRBD1 (6 bases). There are 14 residues in the CDR3. Trimming removed 6 bases from V and 6 bases from J, with 14 bases in between. Germline CDR1 is MNHEY and CDR2 is SMNVEV (reference sequence). In nucleotides, the CDR3 is TGTGCCAGCAGACCCGCCGGACAGCCCGGGGAGCTGTTTTTT. This translates into CASRPAGQPGELFF.

This chain connects TRBV18 to TRBJ2-5; tentative D call: TRBD1 (5 bases). Germline-derived CDR1 and CDR2 are KGHSH and LQKENI. The CDR3 loop spans 15 amino acids. Between the trimmed V and J ends, which lost 3 bases and 5 bases, there was a span of 16 bases. CDR3 in DNA: TGTGCCAGCTCACCTCTCTTAGGGGCTGACGAGACCCAGTACTTC. Its protein is CASSPLLGADETQYF.

The table lists this clone with a count of one. J is TRBJ2-2 and V is TRBV20-1; the D gene is possibly TRBD2 (5 bases). Trimming left V 3 bases short and J 4 bases short, with 9 bases between. CDR1 and CDR2 from the germline V gene are DFQATT and SNEGSKA (reference sequence). The CDR3 spans 13 residues. CDR3 nucleotides: TGCAGTGCTAGTTACAGCGGCACCGGGGAGCTGTTTTTT. Translation gives CSASYSGTGELFF.

The chain employs TRBV19 and TRBJ2-7; D not resolved. V gave up 3 bases and J gave up 0 bases, with 6 bases separating them. The CDR3 spans 13 residues. Germline CDR1 is LNHDA and CDR2 is SQIVND (reference sequence). The CDR3 nucleotides read TGTGCCAGTAGTATCGAACTCTCCTACGAGCAGTACTTC. Its translation is CASSIELSYEQYF. The full variable domain, with the rest looked up from reference TRBV19 and TRBJ2-7, is DGGITQSPKYLFRKEGQNVTLSCEQNLNHDAMYWYRQDPGQGLRLIYYSQIVNDFQKGDIAEGYSVSREKKESFPLTVTSAQKNPTAFYLCASSIELSYEQYFGPGTRLTVT.

This chain links TRBV6-2 or TRBV6-3 with TRBJ1-1, with D possibly TRBD1 on 5 matching bases. Germline CDR1 is MNHEY and CDR2 is SVGEGT. The CDR3 runs 14 residues. Trimming took off 5 bases at V and 0 bases at J, with 10 bases between the two ends. The CDR3 sequence: CASSRDSMNTEAFF. CDR3 nucleotide sequence: TGTGCCAGCAGTCGAGACAGTATGAACACTGAAGCTTTCTTT.

The gene calls are TRBV7-6 and TRBJ2-3; D might be TRBD1 (6 bases). The V end lost 1 base, the J end lost 3 bases, and 14 bases lay between the germline ends. Germline CDR1 reads SGHVS; CDR2 reads FNYEAQ. This CDR3 has 16 residues. The CDR3 sequence is CASSLGGGAPTDTQYF. The DNA of the CDR3 is TGTGCCAGCAGCTTAGGTGGGGGCGCGCCTACAGATACGCAGTATTTT.

The CDR3 region has the DNA TGTGCCAGCAGCCAGACCCTAGCGGGGGGGAACAATGAGCAGTTCTTC. Translating gives CASSQTLAGGNNEQFF. The rearrangement joins TRBV11-3 to TRBJ2-1, with 12 bases identical to TRBD2. Germline values: CDR1 SGHNT, CDR2 YENEEA. The CDR3 sequence is 16 residues long. The junction had 7 bases not matched to a gene; V was cut back by 5 bases and J by 5 bases. The complete variable domain, with remaining parts taken from reference TRBV11-3 and TRBJ2-1, reads EAGVVQSPRYKIIEKKQPVAFWCNPISGHNTLYWYLQNLGQGPELLIRYENEEAVDDSQLPKDRFSAERLKGVDSTLKIQPAELGDSAVYLCASSQTLAGGNNEQFFGPGTRLTVL.

The table lists this clone with a few counts. The gene calls are TRBV28 and TRBJ2-1; D might be TRBD2 (6 bases). From germline, CDR1 is MDHEN and CDR2 SYDVKM. The CDR3 consists of 14 residues. Trimming cost V 8 bases and J 3 bases, with 14 bases left between them. DNA of the CDR3: TGTGCCAGCTCACCGGAGGGTGTCTACAATGAGCAGTTCTTC. As protein: CASSPEGVYNEQFF.

This clone was picked up one time. This chain connects TRBV11-2 to TRBJ1-2, with 11 nucleotides matching TRBD1. This CDR3 is 14 amino acids long. V lost 3 bases, J lost 8 bases, and 5 bases stayed unmatched. The germline V gene has CDR1 SGHAT and CDR2 FQNNGV. The CDR3 region is CASSFGTGGQGYTF. DNA for the CDR3: TGTGCCAGCAGCTTCGGGACAGGGGGACAGGGCTACACCTTC.

This chain connects TRBV20-1 to TRBJ1-1; no reliable D call. Germline CDR1 DFQATT, CDR2 SNEGSKA (reference sequence). Trimming left V 3 bases short and J 4 bases short, with 12 bases between. The CDR3 sequence is 13 residues long. The DNA for the CDR3 is TGCAGTGCTAGTTGGGGAGAGAGCACTGAAGCTTTCTTT. This codes for CSASWGESTEAFF.

For the CDR3, the DNA is TGCGCCAGCAGTCCCTACCGACAGACTTTTAACTATGGCTACACCTTC. This sequence encodes CASSPYRQTFNYGYTF. The genes are TRBV23-1 and TRBJ1-2, with D perhaps matching TRBD1 (5 bases). TRBV23-1 is an open reading frame, and its role is uncertain. This CDR3 region has 16 residues. Deletions cut 4 bases from V and 1 base from J, with 16 bases between.

This clone has a handful of counts. This sequence joins TRBV3-1 (or the pseudogene TRBV3-2) and TRBJ1-2; 9 positions agree with TRBD1. Germline V gene sequence: CDR1 LGHDT, CDR2 YNNKEL (reference sequence). Trimming took 1 base from V and 2 from J; bases not matched to a gene: 2. CDR3 length: 15 amino acids. For the CDR3, the DNA is TGTGCCAGCAGCCAAGGCACAGGGGGCAACTATGGCTACACCTTC. It specifies CASSQGTGGNYGYTF.